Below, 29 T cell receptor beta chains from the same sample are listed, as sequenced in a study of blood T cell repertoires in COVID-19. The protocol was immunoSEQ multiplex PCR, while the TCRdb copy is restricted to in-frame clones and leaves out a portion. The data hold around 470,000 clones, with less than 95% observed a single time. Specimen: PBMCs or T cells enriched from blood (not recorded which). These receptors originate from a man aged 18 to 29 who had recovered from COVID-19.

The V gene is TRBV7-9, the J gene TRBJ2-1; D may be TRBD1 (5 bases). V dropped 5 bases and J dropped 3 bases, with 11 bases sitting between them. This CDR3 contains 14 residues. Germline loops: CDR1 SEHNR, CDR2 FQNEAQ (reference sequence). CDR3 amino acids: CASSPQTDYNEQFF. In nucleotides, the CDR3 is TGTGCCAGCAGCCCACAGACAGACTACAATGAGCAGTTCTTC. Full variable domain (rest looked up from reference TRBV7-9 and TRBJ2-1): DTGVSQNPRHKITKRGQNVTFRCDPISEHNRLYWYRQTLGQGPEFLTYFQNEAQLEKSRLLSDRFSAERPKGSFSTLEIQRTEQGDSAMYLCASSPQTDYNEQFFGPGTRLTVL.

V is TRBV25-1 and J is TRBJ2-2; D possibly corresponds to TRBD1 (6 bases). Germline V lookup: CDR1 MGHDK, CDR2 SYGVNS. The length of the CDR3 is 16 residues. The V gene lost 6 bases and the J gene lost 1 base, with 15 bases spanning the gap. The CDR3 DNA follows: TGTGCCAGCAGCGAACCGGGGACAAAGAACACCGGGGAGCTGTTTTTT. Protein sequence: CASSEPGTKNTGELFF.

The CDR3 protein is CASSSTDTPYGYTF. Written as DNA, the CDR3 is TGTGCCAGCAGCTCAACGGACACACCCTATGGCTACACCTTC. V and J are TRBV11-2 and TRBJ1-2; possibly TRBD1 for D (5 bases). Trimming removed 4 bases at V and 4 bases at J, with 13 bases between. CDR3 length equals 14 residues. Germline V gives CDR1 SGHAT, CDR2 FQNNGV. Full variable domain (remainder filled in from reference TRBV11-2 and TRBJ1-2): EAGVAQSPRYKIIEKRQSVAFWCNPISGHATLYWYQQILGQGPKLLIQFQNNGVVDDSQLPKDRFSAERLKGVDSTLKIQPAKLEDSAVYLCASSSTDTPYGYTFGSGTRLTVV.

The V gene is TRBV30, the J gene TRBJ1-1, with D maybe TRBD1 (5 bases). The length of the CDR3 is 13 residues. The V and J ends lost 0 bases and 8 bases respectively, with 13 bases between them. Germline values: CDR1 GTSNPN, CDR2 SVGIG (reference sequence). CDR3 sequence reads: CAWSVRLGGEAFF. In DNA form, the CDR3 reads TGTGCCTGGAGTGTACGTTTGGGGGGGGAAGCTTTCTTT.

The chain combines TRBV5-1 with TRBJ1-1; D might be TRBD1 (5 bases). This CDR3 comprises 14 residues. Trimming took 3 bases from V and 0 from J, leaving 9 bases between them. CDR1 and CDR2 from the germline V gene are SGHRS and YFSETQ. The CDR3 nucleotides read TGCGCCAGCAGCTCGCCGGGGGTGAACACTGAAGCTTTCTTT. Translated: CASSSPGVNTEAFF.

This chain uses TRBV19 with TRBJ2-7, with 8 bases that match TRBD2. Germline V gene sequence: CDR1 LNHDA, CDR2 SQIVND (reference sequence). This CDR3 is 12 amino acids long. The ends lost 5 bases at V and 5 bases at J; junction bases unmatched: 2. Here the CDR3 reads CASSGLAHEQYF. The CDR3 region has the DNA TGTGCCAGTAGTGGACTAGCCCACGAGCAGTACTTC.

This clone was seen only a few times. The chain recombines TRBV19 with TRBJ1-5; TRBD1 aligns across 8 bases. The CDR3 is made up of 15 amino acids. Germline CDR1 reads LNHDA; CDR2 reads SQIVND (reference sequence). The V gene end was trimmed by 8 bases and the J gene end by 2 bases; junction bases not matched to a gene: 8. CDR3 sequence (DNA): TGTGCCAGTTCCTCAGGGGGCTTGGGCAATCAGCCCCAGCATTTT. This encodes CASSSGGLGNQPQHF.

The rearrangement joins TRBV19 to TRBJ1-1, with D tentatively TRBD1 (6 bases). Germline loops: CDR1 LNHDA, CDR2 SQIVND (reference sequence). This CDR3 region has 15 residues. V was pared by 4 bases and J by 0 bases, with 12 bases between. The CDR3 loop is CASSTTGSMNTEAFF. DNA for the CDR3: TGTGCCAGTAGTACAACAGGGAGCATGAACACTGAAGCTTTCTTT.

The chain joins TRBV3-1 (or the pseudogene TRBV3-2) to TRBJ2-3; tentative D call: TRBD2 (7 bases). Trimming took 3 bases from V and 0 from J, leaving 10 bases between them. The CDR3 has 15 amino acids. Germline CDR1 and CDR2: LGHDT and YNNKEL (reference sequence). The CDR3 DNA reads TGTGCCAGCAGCCAGCGGGGGCCGAGCACAGATACGCAGTATTTT. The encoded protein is CASSQRGPSTDTQYF.

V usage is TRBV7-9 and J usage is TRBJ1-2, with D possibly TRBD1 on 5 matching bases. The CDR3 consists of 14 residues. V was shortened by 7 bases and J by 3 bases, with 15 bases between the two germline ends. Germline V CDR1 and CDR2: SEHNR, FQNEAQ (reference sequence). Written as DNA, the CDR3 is TGTGCCAGCACCCCAGGCGGGGGGGACTATGGCTACACCTTC. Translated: CASTPGGGDYGYTF.

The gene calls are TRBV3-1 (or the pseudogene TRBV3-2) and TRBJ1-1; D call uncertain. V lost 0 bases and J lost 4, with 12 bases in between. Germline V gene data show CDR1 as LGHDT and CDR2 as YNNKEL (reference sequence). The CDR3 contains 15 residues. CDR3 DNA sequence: TGTGCCAGCAGCCAAGATCGGGTCACCTCCACTGAAGCTTTCTTT. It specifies CASSQDRVTSTEAFF.

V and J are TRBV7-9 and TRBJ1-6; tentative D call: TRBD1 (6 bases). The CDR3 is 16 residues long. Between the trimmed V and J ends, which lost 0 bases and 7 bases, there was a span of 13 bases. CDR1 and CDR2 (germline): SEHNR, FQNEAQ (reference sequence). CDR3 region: CASSLAFGGDNSPLHF. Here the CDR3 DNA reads TGTGCCAGCAGCTTAGCATTTGGGGGCGACAATTCACCCCTCCACTTT.

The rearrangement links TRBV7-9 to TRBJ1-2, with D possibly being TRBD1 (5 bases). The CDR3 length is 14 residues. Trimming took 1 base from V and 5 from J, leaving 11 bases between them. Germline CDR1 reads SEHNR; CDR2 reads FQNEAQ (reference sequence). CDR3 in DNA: TGTGCCAGCAGCTTAGTCTCAGGGTCATATGGCTACACCTTC. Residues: CASSLVSGSYGYTF.

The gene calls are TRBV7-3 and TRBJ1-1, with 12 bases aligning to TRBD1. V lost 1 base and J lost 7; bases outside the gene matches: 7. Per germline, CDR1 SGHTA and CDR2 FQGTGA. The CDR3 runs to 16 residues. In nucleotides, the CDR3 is TGTGCCAGCAGCTTAAGGCGGGGACAGGGGGCTAATGAAGCTTTCTTT. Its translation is CASSLRRGQGANEAFF.

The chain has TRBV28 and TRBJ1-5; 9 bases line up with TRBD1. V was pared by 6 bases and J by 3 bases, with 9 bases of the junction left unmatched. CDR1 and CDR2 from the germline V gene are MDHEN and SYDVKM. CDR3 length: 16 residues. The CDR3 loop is CASSSDRGKNNQPQHF. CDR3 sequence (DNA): TGTGCCAGCAGCTCGGACAGGGGCAAGAACAATCAGCCCCAGCATTTT.

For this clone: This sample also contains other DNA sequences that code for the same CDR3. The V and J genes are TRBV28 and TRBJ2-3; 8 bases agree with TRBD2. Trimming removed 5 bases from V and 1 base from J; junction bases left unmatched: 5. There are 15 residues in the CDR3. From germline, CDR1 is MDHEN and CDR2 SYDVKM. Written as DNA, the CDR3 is TGTGCCAGCAGTGGTGGGACTAGTGGCACAGATACGCAGTATTTT. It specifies CASSGGTSGTDTQYF.

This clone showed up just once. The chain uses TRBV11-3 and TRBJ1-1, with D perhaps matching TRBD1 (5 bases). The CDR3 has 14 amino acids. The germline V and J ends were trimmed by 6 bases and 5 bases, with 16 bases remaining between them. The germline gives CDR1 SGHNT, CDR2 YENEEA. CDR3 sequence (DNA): TGTGCCAGCAGTTCAGGCCCCAGGGAAACTGAAGCTTTCTTT. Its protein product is CASSSGPRETEAFF. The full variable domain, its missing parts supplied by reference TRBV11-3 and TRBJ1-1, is EAGVVQSPRYKIIEKKQPVAFWCNPISGHNTLYWYLQNLGQGPELLIRYENEEAVDDSQLPKDRFSAERLKGVDSTLKIQPAELGDSAVYLCASSSGPRETEAFFGQGTRLTVV.

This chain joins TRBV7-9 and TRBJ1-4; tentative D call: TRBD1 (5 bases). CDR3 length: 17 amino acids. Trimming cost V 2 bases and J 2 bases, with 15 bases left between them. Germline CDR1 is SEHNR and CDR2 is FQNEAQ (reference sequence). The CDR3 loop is CASSLSLTGSTNEKLFF. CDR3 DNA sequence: TGTGCCAGCAGCTTATCCCTAACAGGAAGCACTAATGAAAAACTGTTTTTT. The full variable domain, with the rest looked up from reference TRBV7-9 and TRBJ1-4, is DTGVSQNPRHKITKRGQNVTFRCDPISEHNRLYWYRQTLGQGPEFLTYFQNEAQLEKSRLLSDRFSAERPKGSFSTLEIQRTEQGDSAMYLCASSLSLTGSTNEKLFFGSGTQLSVL.

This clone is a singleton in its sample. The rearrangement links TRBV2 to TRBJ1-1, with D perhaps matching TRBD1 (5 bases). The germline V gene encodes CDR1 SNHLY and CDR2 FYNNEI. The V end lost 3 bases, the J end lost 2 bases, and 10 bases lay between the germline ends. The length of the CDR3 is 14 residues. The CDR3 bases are TGTGCCAGCAGTGACCCCGACAGAAACACTGAAGCTTTCTTT. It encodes CASSDPDRNTEAFF.

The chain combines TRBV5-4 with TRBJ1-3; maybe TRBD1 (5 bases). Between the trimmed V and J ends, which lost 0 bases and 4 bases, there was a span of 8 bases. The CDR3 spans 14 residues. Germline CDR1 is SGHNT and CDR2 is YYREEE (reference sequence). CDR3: CASSLGQRGNTIYF. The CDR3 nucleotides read TGTGCCAGCAGCTTGGGACAGAGAGGAAACACCATATATTTT.

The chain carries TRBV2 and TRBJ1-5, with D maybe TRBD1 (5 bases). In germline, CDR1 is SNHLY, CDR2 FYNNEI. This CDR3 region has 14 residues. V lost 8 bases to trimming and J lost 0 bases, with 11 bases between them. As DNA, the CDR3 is TGTGCCAGCGGAATCGGGGGTAGCAATCAGCCCCAGCATTTT. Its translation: CASGIGGSNQPQHF.

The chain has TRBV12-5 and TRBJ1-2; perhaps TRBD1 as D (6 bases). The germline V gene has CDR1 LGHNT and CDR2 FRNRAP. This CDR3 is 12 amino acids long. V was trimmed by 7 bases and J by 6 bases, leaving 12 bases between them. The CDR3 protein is CASARDIDGYTF. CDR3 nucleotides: TGTGCTAGTGCCAGGGACATCGATGGCTACACCTTC.

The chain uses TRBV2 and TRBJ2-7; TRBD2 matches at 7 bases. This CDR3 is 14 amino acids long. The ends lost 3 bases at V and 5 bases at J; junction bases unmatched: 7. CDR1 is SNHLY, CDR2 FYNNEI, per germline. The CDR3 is CASSDGGGINEQYF. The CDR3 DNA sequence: TGTGCCAGCAGTGACGGCGGGGGTATCAACGAGCAGTACTTC.

The CDR3 DNA reads as TGTGCCAGCACCTCCGAGGGGGAAGGGGATAATGAAAAACTGTTTTTT. This encodes CASTSEGEGDNEKLFF. This chain connects TRBV7-4 to TRBJ1-4, with D perhaps TRBD1 (6 bases). The CDR3 totals 16 residues. Between the trimmed V and J ends, which lost 7 bases and 4 bases, there was a span of 19 bases. CDR1 and CDR2 (germline): SGHVT, SQSDAQ.

The CDR3 loop reads CAISDGTGSYNEQFF. The CDR3 DNA reads as TGTGCCATCAGTGATGGGACAGGGTCATACAATGAGCAGTTCTTC. The rearrangement links TRBV10-3 to TRBJ2-1; TRBD1 matches at 9 bases. Germline CDR1 and CDR2: ENHRY and SYGVKD. This CDR3 spans 15 amino acids. V lost 3 bases and J lost 4; bases outside the gene matches: 4.

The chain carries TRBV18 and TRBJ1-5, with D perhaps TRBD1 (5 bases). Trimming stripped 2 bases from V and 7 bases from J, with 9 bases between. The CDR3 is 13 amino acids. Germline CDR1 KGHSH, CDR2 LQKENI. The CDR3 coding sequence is TGTGCCAGCTCACCAGGGGGGGAGCAGCCCCAGCATTTT. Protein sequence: CASSPGGEQPQHF.

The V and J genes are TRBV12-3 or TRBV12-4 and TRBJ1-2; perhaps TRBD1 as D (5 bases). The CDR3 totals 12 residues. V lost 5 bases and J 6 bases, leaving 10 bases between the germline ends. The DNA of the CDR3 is TGTGCCAGCAGTGCCAGGGTACATGGCTACACCTTC. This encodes CASSARVHGYTF.

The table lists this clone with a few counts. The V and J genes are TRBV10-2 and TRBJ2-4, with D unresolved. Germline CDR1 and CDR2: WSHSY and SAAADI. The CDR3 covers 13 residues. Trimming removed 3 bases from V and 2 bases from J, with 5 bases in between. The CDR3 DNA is TGCGCCAGCAGTGATAGCCCCAAAAACATTCAGTACTTC. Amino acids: CASSDSPKNIQYF.

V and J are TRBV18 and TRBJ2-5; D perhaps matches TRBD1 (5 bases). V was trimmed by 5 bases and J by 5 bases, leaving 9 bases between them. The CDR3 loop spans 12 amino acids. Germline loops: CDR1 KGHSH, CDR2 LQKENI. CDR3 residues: CASSGQGETQYF. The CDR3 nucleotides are TGTGCCAGCTCAGGACAAGGGGAGACCCAGTACTTC.